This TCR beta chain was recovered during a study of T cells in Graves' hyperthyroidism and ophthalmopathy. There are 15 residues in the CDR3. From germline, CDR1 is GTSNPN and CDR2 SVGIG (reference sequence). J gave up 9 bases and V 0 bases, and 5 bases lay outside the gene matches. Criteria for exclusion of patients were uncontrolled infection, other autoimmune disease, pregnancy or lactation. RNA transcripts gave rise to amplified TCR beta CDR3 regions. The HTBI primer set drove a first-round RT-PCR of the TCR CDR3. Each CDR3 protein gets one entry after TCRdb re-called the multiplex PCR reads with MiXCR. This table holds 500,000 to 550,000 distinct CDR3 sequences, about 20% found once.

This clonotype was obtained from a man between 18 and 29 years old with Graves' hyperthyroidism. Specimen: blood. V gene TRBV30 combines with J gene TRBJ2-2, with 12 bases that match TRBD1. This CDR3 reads CAWSVTGQGARELFF. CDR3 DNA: TGTGCCTGGAGTGTTACGGGACAGGGGGCTAGGGAGCTGTTTTTT.